This T cell receptor (beta chain) originates from a study of cytomegalovirus exposure and HLA in healthy donors. The CDR3 covers 15 residues. Looked up from germline, CDR1 is SGHDT and CDR2 is YYEEEE. V was shortened by 4 bases and J by 2 bases, with 16 bases between the two germline ends. PCR involved 60 Vbeta and 13 Jbeta primers. Produced via immunoSEQ multiplex PCR; TCRdb's table is partial and in-frame only. Among about 170,000 clones, around 68% were seen once, and the ten largest hold over 2.5%. The sequence was collected from a man in his forties in good health and CMV-seronegative. Sequenced: PBMCs. This sequence joins TRBV5-6 and TRBJ2-7, with a tentative D call TRBD2 (6 bases). CDR3 sequence (DNA): TGTGCCAGCAGCCGCACCGGACTAACTACCTACGAGCAGTACTTC. This codes for CASSRTGLTTYEQYF. Looking up the rest from reference TRBV5-6 and TRBJ2-7 gives the full variable domain: DAGVTQSPTHLIKTRGQQVTLRCSPKSGHDTVSWYQQALGQGPQFIFQYYEEEERQRGNFPDRFSGHQFPNYSSELNVNALLLGDSALYLCASSRTGLTTYEQYFGPGTRLTVT.